These T cell receptor beta chains were read from a single sample in a study of regulatory T cells in long-lasting Graves disease. TCRdb re-called the multiplex PCR reads with MiXCR, one entry per CDR3 protein. The repertoire consists of roughly 560,000 distinct CDR3 sequences, with about 12% occurring once and the leading ten covering 7.5% to 9%. This sample was also put to use in a study of T cells in Graves' hyperthyroidism and ophthalmopathy.

The sequencing here drew on peripheral blood mononuclear cells (PBMCs), taken at new diagnosis, from a patient treated with antithyroid drugs. The receptor set was obtained from a woman under 40 with Graves disease. The CDR3 runs from the conserved cysteine through the conserved F or W. Fields, in order: CDR3 protein, V gene.

CDR3 protein: CSARGWGYGYTF
V gene: TRBV20-1

CDR3 protein: CSAIGPQIGLNWGYEQYF
V gene: TRBV20-1

CDR3 protein: CASSFLLYEQYF
V gene: TRBV28

CDR3 protein: CSASGGTNEKLFF
V gene: TRBV20-1

CDR3 protein: CASSALGQGLTEAFF
V gene: TRBV2

CDR3 protein: CASGRVFLWETQYF
V gene: TRBV28

CDR3 protein: CSVASSGRPETQYF
V gene: TRBV29-1

CDR3 protein: CASGLGGTLKGGPDTQYF
V gene: TRBV12-5

CDR3 protein: CASSLGGGVEYEQYF
V gene: TRBV11-3

CDR3 protein: CSPRSASGTNEQFF
V gene: TRBV20-1

CDR3 protein: CASSLGQSEAFF
V gene: TRBV7-2

CDR3 protein: CASSSAWTGVNTEAFF
V gene: TRBV7-6

CDR3 protein: CASSPPYTNYGYTF
V gene: TRBV7-9

CDR3 protein: CSARVGQAKKTQYF
V gene: TRBV20-1

CDR3 protein: CSASTGENSPLHF
V gene: TRBV20-1

CDR3 protein: CASSLGGLLTGELFF
V gene: TRBV11-2

CDR3 protein: CASSQDLYGDFDGTDTQYF
V gene: TRBV3-1

CDR3 protein: CASSDGTGGFGYTF
V gene: TRBV6-1

CDR3 protein: CASSSRGQNIQYF
V gene: TRBV11-2

CDR3 protein: CASREGLAGGYEQFF
V gene: TRBV2

CDR3 protein: CASSLAQGQDEQYF
V gene: TRBV27

CDR3 protein: CAISENGYSNQPQHF
V gene: TRBV10-3

CDR3 protein: CASMASGSDTQYF
V gene: TRBV11-2

CDR3 protein: CATISTGLYTEAFF
V gene: TRBV10-3

CDR3 protein: CASSLDPGGNQPQHF
V gene: TRBV5-1

CDR3 protein: CASSLRARGRDNEQFF
V gene: TRBV27

CDR3 protein: CASSLERGRATEAFF
V gene: TRBV28

CDR3 protein: CASSPRTGEDEQYF
V gene: TRBV13

CDR3 protein: CSARDGGGDSYNEQFF
V gene: TRBV20-1

CDR3 protein: CASSYSTGVGEQFF
V gene: TRBV6-2/TRBV6-3

CDR3 protein: CASSLALTAGELFF
V gene: TRBV28

CDR3 protein: CSARDLAGFSYNEQFF
V gene: TRBV20-1

CDR3 protein: CASSLLTSGSSYNEQFF
V gene: TRBV27

CDR3 protein: CASSKFFPGTSEDNEQFF
V gene: TRBV7-9

CDR3 protein: CASSWVGTSGSRTGELFF
V gene: TRBV7-9

CDR3 protein: CASREGGGRKTQYF
V gene: TRBV6-1

CDR3 protein: CSARREGTQYF
V gene: TRBV20-1

CDR3 protein: CASSLVRLNTEAFF
V gene: TRBV7-2

CDR3 protein: CASSRGTGGHTEAFF
V gene: TRBV6-2/TRBV6-3

CDR3 protein: CASRSDPGELFF
V gene: TRBV6-1

CDR3 protein: CASRSNQGRQETQYF
V gene: TRBV6-1

CDR3 protein: CASSLTPSAYEQYF
V gene: TRBV7-9

CDR3 protein: CASSDYSGVQETQYF
V gene: TRBV10-2

CDR3 protein: CASSARETQYF
V gene: TRBV12-3/TRBV12-4

CDR3 protein: CASSPSGGTYQETQYF
V gene: TRBV11-2

CDR3 protein: CASSPPTGQRGYGYTF
V gene: TRBV28

CDR3 protein: CATDRSSSTDTQYF
V gene: TRBV2

CDR3 protein: CASTGVKGDRFGPGELFF
V gene: TRBV3-1

CDR3 protein: CASSVAGTRNDEQFF
V gene: TRBV9

CDR3 protein: CAQGRQPMNTEAFF
V gene: TRBV7-2

CDR3 protein: CASSRQGADGYTF
V gene: TRBV19

CDR3 protein: CASSHRDRQPSYGYTF
V gene: TRBV19

CDR3 protein: CASSQSAAGRRGSPLHF
V gene: TRBV11-2

CDR3 protein: CASRGDSGTSRLLKFF
V gene: TRBV6-1